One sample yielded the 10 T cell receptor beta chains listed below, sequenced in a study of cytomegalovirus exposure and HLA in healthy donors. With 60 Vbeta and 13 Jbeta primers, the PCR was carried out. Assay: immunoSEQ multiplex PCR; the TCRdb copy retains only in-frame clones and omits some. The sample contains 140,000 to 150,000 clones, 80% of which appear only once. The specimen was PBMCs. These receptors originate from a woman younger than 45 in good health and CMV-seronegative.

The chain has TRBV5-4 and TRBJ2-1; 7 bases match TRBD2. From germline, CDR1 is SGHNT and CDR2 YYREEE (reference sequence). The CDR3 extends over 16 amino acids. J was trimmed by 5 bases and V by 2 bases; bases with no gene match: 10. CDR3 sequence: CASSFGGNGIDNEQFF. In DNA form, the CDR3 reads TGTGCCAGCAGCTTCGGGGGGAATGGGATCGACAATGAGCAGTTCTTC.

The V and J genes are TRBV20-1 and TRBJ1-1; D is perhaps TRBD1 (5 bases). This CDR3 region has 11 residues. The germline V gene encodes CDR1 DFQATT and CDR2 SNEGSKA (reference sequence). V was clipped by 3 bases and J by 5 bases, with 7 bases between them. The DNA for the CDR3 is TGCAGTGCTAGTAGGGGAACTGAAGCTTTCTTT. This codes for CSASRGTEAFF.

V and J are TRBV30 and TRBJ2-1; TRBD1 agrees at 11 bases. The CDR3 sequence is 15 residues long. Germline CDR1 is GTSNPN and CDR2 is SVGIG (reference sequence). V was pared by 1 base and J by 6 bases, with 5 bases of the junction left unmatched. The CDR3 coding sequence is TGTGCCTGGAGTGCAGGGGACAGGGGGGCCAATGAGCAGTTCTTC. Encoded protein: CAWSAGDRGANEQFF.

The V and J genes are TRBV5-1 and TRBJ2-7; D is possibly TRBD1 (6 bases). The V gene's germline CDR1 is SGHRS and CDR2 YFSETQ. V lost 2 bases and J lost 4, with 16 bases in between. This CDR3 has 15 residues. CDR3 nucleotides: TGCGCCAGCAGCTTTTTGGGTAACAGGGAATACGAGCAGTACTTC. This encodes CASSFLGNREYEQYF.

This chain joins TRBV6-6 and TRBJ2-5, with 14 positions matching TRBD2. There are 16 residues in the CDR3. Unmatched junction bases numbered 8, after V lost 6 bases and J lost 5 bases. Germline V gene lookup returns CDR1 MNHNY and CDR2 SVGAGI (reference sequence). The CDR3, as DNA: TGTGCCAGCAGCCCGGGACTAGCGGGAGATTTGGAGACCCAGTACTTC. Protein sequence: CASSPGLAGDLETQYF.

CDR3 residues: CASRGPGLAAYNEQFF. CDR3 DNA: TGTGCCAGCAGGGGACCGGGACTAGCGGCGTACAATGAGCAGTTCTTC. The chain is built from TRBV27 and TRBJ2-1; TRBD2 matches 11 bases. Germline V gene lookup returns CDR1 MNHEY and CDR2 SMNVEV (reference sequence). V lost 6 bases and J lost 4; bases outside the gene matches: 8. There are 16 residues in the CDR3.

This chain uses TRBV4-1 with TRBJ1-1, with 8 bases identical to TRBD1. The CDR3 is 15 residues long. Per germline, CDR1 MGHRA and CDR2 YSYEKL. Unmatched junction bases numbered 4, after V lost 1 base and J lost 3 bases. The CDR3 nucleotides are TGCGCCAGCAGCCAAGGACAGGGGCCGGACACTGAAGCTTTCTTT. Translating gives CASSQGQGPDTEAFF.

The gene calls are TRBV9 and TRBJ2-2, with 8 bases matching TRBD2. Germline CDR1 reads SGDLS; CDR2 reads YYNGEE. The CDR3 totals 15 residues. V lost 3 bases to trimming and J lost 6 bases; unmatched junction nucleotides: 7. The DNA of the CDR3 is TGTGCCAGCAGCGCCGGGACTAGTTTGTCCGGGGAGCTGTTTTTT. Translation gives CASSAGTSLSGELFF.

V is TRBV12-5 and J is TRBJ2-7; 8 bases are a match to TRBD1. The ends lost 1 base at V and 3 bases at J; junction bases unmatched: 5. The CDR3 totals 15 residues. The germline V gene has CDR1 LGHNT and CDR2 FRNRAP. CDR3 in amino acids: CASGLGGTGIYEQYF. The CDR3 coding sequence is TGTGCTAGTGGTTTGGGCGGGACAGGTATCTACGAGCAGTACTTC.

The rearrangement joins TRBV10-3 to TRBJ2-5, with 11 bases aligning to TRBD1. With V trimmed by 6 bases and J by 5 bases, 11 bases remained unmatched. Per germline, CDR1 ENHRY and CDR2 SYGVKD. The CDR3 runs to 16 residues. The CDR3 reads CAISLLDRGRGETQYF. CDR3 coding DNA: TGTGCCATCAGCCTACTGGACAGGGGGCGCGGGGAGACCCAGTACTTC.